The 32 T cell receptor beta chains below all came from one sample that was sequenced in a study of T cell changes during pregnancy in multiple sclerosis. TCRdb's table, derived via immunoSEQ multiplex PCR, lists solely in-frame clones and lacks some. The sample includes fewer than 40,000 clones, 90% to 95% of them seen just once. The starting material was CD4+ T cells from peripheral blood mononuclear cells, obtained in the third trimester of pregnancy. The receptors here all came from a female donor with multiple sclerosis, enrolled in a pregnancy study.

The V call is TRBV5-4, the J call TRBJ2-2; 12 bases are a match to TRBD2. The CDR3 extends over 16 amino acids. Germline V lookup: CDR1 SGHNT, CDR2 YYREEE (reference sequence). With V trimmed by 4 bases and J by 6 bases, 7 bases remained unmatched. In DNA form, the CDR3 reads TGTGCCAGCAGCCCAGCTAGCGGGAGGGCCGCCGGGGAGCTGTTTTTT. It yields the protein CASSPASGRAAGELFF.

The J gene is TRBJ2-1, the V gene TRBV9; TRBD2 might be the D (5 bases). Germline V gene lookup returns CDR1 SGDLS and CDR2 YYNGEE. This CDR3 comprises 12 residues. Between the trimmed V and J ends, which lost 0 bases and 13 bases, there was a span of 11 bases. The CDR3 bases are TGTGCCAGCAGCGTAGCCCGGGGTGCCCAGTTCTTC. Its protein is CASSVARGAQFF.

The chain uses TRBV13 and TRBJ2-1; TRBD2 might be the D (5 bases). V was trimmed by 11 bases and J by 7 bases, leaving 15 bases between them. CDR3 length: 12 amino acids. Per the germline V gene, CDR1 is PRHDT and CDR2 is FYEKMQ (reference sequence). CDR3: CAASEDRNEQFF. The CDR3 coding sequence is TGTGCCGCATCGGAGGATCGGAATGAGCAGTTCTTC.

The chain joins TRBV19 to TRBJ1-5, with D unclear. The CDR3 sequence is 13 residues long. Germline V gene sequence: CDR1 LNHDA, CDR2 SQIVND (reference sequence). Trimming took 4 bases from V and 3 from J, leaving 7 bases between them. In DNA, the CDR3 is TGTGCCAGTAGTACCTCGGTCAATCAGCCCCAGCATTTT. It translates to CASSTSVNQPQHF.

This clone has more than one count but fewer than ten. The gene calls are TRBV29-1 and TRBJ1-4; D remains ambiguous. Trimming cost V 5 bases and J 8 bases, with 9 bases left between them. This CDR3 is built from 11 residues. The germline V gene encodes CDR1 SQVTM and CDR2 ANQGSEA. The CDR3 here is CSVKTREKLFF. CDR3 in DNA: TGCAGCGTTAAGACTCGAGAAAAACTGTTTTTT.

J is TRBJ2-3 and V is TRBV19, with D possibly TRBD1 on 5 matching bases. Between the trimmed V and J ends, which lost 7 bases and 2 bases, there was a span of 7 bases. Germline V gene lookup returns CDR1 LNHDA and CDR2 SQIVND (reference sequence). This CDR3 spans 12 amino acids. The CDR3: CASKGPTDTQYF. The CDR3 DNA is TGTGCCAGTAAGGGGCCCACAGATACGCAGTATTTT.

The chain is built from TRBV7-3 and TRBJ2-1; TRBD1 agrees at 8 bases. CDR1 is SGHTA and CDR2 is FQGTGA in the germline V gene. The length of the CDR3 is 15 residues. The junction had 8 bases not matched to a gene; V was cut back by 2 bases and J by 8 bases. The CDR3 spells CASSLFQGAIDEQFF. CDR3 in DNA: TGTGCCAGCAGCTTATTCCAGGGGGCGATCGATGAGCAGTTCTTC.

The rearrangement links TRBV2 to TRBJ2-7, with a tentative D call TRBD2 (6 bases). The CDR3 runs 14 residues. Germline-derived CDR1 and CDR2 are SNHLY and FYNNEI. Trimming stripped 1 base from V and 4 bases from J, with 11 bases between. The CDR3 is CASSEEAGDYEQYF. CDR3 DNA: TGTGCCAGCAGTGAAGAAGCGGGTGATTACGAGCAGTACTTC.

Note on this clone: This CDR3 is also generated by other DNA sequences in the sample. This rearrangement joins TRBV29-1 to TRBJ2-7; 7 bases agree with TRBD2. V lost 4 bases to trimming and J lost 5 bases; unmatched junction nucleotides: 5. The CDR3 is made up of 12 amino acids. CDR1 is SQVTM, CDR2 ANQGSEA, per germline. The CDR3 is CSVGQGGDEQYF. CDR3 in DNA: TGCAGCGTTGGGCAGGGAGGGGACGAGCAGTACTTC.

The genes are TRBV5-1 and TRBJ2-3; D perhaps matches TRBD1 (6 bases). The CDR3 sequence is 16 residues long. Deletions cut 0 bases from V and 3 bases from J, with 14 bases between. Germline V gives CDR1 SGHRS, CDR2 YFSETQ. The DNA for the CDR3 is TGCGCCAGCAGCTTGGCCGAGATGGGGGCGACAGATACGCAGTATTTT. Protein sequence: CASSLAEMGATDTQYF.

The V and J genes are TRBV28 and TRBJ2-7; D call uncertain. V was trimmed by 1 base and J by 2 bases, leaving 3 bases between them. Germline lookup yields CDR1 MDHEN and CDR2 SYDVKM. The CDR3 runs to 12 residues. The CDR3 is CASSLSTYEQYF. CDR3 nucleotides: TGTGCCAGCAGTTTATCCACCTACGAGCAGTACTTC.

The J gene is TRBJ2-7, the V gene TRBV28, with 9 bases lining up with TRBD2. Germline CDR1 reads MDHEN; CDR2 reads SYDVKM. The CDR3 has 15 residues. V lost 5 bases, J lost 5 bases, and 10 bases stayed unmatched. In nucleotides, the CDR3 is TGTGCCAGCAGTACTGTACTAGCGGGCGGGGACGAGCAGTACTTC. Translated: CASSTVLAGGDEQYF.

DNA for the CDR3: TGTGCCAGCTCGGGGACAACGGGTTCTGGGACCCAGTACTTC. This codes for CASSGTTGSGTQYF. The rearrangement links TRBV5-6 to TRBJ2-5, with a possible D match to TRBD1 (6 bases). There are 14 residues in the CDR3. With 7 bases removed from V and 7 bases from J, the gap between germline ends came to 20 bases. Per the germline V gene, CDR1 is SGHDT and CDR2 is YYEEEE. Based on the CDR3 plus reference TRBV5-6 and TRBJ2-5, the full variable domain is DAGVTQSPTHLIKTRGQQVTLRCSPKSGHDTVSWYQQALGQGPQFIFQYYEEEERQRGNFPDRFSGHQFPNYSSELNVNALLLGDSALYLCASSGTTGSGTQYFGPGTRLLVL.

V usage is TRBV6-5 and J usage is TRBJ2-3; no clear D. Germline CDR1 is MNHEY and CDR2 is SVGAGI. The CDR3 contains 15 residues. V was shortened by 2 bases and J by 0 bases, with 9 bases between the two germline ends. CDR3 coding DNA: TGTGCCAGCAGTTACGGCCAGACTAGCACAGATACGCAGTATTTT. Amino acids: CASSYGQTSTDTQYF.

Here the CDR3 DNA reads TGTGCCATCAGTAAAACTAGCGGGAGTGGGTCCTACGAGCAGTACTTC. Translated: CAISKTSGSGSYEQYF. The chain recombines TRBV10-3 with TRBJ2-7; TRBD2 aligns across 11 bases. Germline V gene sequence: CDR1 ENHRY, CDR2 SYGVKD. The CDR3 consists of 16 residues. Unmatched junction bases numbered 7, after V lost 5 bases and J lost 1 base.

CDR3 bases: TGTGCCAGCAGTTACTCGTCAGGGGAGAACACTGAAGCTTTCTTT. Protein: CASSYSSGENTEAFF. The chain joins TRBV6-5 to TRBJ1-1, with D possibly matching TRBD1 (6 bases). The CDR3 sequence is 15 residues long. In germline, CDR1 is MNHEY, CDR2 SVGAGI. Trimming left V 0 bases short and J 1 base short, with 9 bases between.

The chain carries TRBV13 and TRBJ1-2; 9 bases are shared with TRBD1. Unmatched junction bases numbered 22, after V lost 0 bases and J lost 2 bases. Looked up from germline, CDR1 is PRHDT and CDR2 is FYEKMQ (reference sequence). The CDR3 runs 22 residues. CDR3: CASSLGSWLGQGVTGGNYGYTF. Here the CDR3 DNA reads TGTGCCAGCAGCTTAGGAAGTTGGCTGGGACAGGGTGTAACTGGAGGAAACTATGGCTACACCTTC.

The chain uses TRBV16 and TRBJ1-2, with D maybe TRBD1 (6 bases). The CDR3 has 14 amino acids. Trimming cost V 1 base and J 7 bases, with 13 bases left between them. Germline V CDR1 and CDR2: KGHSY, FQNENV. The chain's CDR3 is CASSQFRTEGGYTF. The CDR3 bases are TGTGCCAGCAGCCAATTCAGGACAGAGGGTGGCTACACCTTC.

The chain has TRBV2 and TRBJ2-3, with TRBD1 identical over 9 bases. Trimming took 4 bases from V and 1 from J; bases not matched to a gene: 6. The CDR3 sequence is 16 residues long. Germline V gives CDR1 SNHLY, CDR2 FYNNEI. In DNA form, the CDR3 reads TGTGCCAGCAGTGTACAGGGGGCGTTAGGCACAGATACGCAGTATTTT. Translating gives CASSVQGALGTDTQYF.

Relative to its sample, this clone is medium-sized. This chain links TRBV6-6 with TRBJ1-4; D perhaps matches TRBD1 (5 bases). From germline, CDR1 is MNHNY and CDR2 SVGAGI (reference sequence). This CDR3 is built from 14 residues. V was pared by 6 bases and J by 0 bases, with 8 bases between. The CDR3, as DNA: TGTGCCAGCAGAAAGACAGCAACTAATGAAAAACTGTTTTTT. This gives the protein CASRKTATNEKLFF.

The chain uses TRBV7-3 and TRBJ2-2, with D hard to call. Deletions cut 1 base from V and 3 bases from J, with 6 bases between. Germline CDR1 and CDR2: SGHTA and FQGTGA. The CDR3 runs to 14 residues. In DNA, the CDR3 is TGTGCCAGCAGCTTAAATCAGGACACCGGGGAGCTGTTTTTT. Translation: CASSLNQDTGELFF. The full variable domain, in which reference TRBV7-3 and TRBJ2-2 provide the parts outside the CDR3, is GAGVSQTPSNKVTEKGKYVELRCDPISGHTALYWYRQSLGQGPEFLIYFQGTGAADDSGLPNDRFFAVRPEGSVSTLKIQRTERGDSAVYLCASSLNQDTGELFFGEGSRLTVL.

The V and J genes are TRBV10-3 and TRBJ2-3; TRBD2 is a possible D gene (6 bases). Germline CDR1 ENHRY, CDR2 SYGVKD. The CDR3 consists of 16 residues. Trimming stripped 3 bases from V and 4 bases from J, with 17 bases between. CDR3 DNA: TGTGCCATCAGTGAAAGTAAGGGGACGGGGGCAGATACGCAGTATTTT. Encoded protein: CAISESKGTGADTQYF.

This clone was recorded once. The chain employs TRBV10-3 and TRBJ1-2; D perhaps matches TRBD1 (6 bases). This CDR3 region has 14 residues. V was pared by 6 bases and J by 4 bases, with 15 bases between. Germline CDR1 and CDR2: ENHRY and SYGVKD. For the CDR3, the DNA is TGTGCCATCAGCACCCTGGGGGGGGCCTATGGCTACACCTTC. Translation: CAISTLGGAYGYTF.

This rearrangement joins TRBV19 to TRBJ2-3, with TRBD2 matching over 7 bases. V lost 11 bases and J lost 2; bases outside the gene matches: 7. Per germline, CDR1 LNHDA and CDR2 SQIVND (reference sequence). CDR3 length: 13 residues. CDR3: CAGSGTITDTQYF. CDR3 DNA: TGTGCCGGAAGCGGGACGATCACAGATACGCAGTATTTT. Filled out from reference TRBV19 and TRBJ2-3, the complete variable domain reads DGGITQSPKYLFRKEGQNVTLSCEQNLNHDAMYWYRQDPGQGLRLIYYSQIVNDFQKGDIAEGYSVSREKKESFPLTVTSAQKNPTAFYLCAGSGTITDTQYFGPGTRLTVL.

The V call is TRBV4-1, the J call TRBJ2-1, with 12 positions matching TRBD2. Trimming took 5 bases from V and 11 from J; bases not matched to a gene: 7. Germline CDR1 reads MGHRA; CDR2 reads YSYEKL. CDR3 length equals 14 residues. CDR3 protein: CASSGLAGGPKQFF. CDR3 DNA: TGCGCCAGCAGCGGGCTAGCGGGAGGGCCCAAGCAGTTCTTC.

This clone has a handful of counts. The V and J genes are TRBV28 and TRBJ1-1; possible D gene TRBD1, 6 bases. Germline V gene sequence: CDR1 MDHEN, CDR2 SYDVKM. The V and J ends lost 10 bases and 1 base respectively, with 13 bases between them. This CDR3 is built from 13 residues. CDR3 amino acids: CAIQGRPNTEAFF. DNA for the CDR3: TGTGCCATCCAGGGGCGGCCGAACACTGAAGCTTTCTTT.

V is TRBV7-2 and J is TRBJ2-3; 8 bases line up with TRBD1. This CDR3 is 14 amino acids long. With V trimmed by 5 bases and J by 6 bases, 7 bases remained unmatched. Germline V CDR1 and CDR2: SGHTA, FQGNSA. CDR3 in DNA: TGTGCCAGCAGCCTACAGGGGGTTTCGGATACGCAGTATTTT. It yields the protein CASSLQGVSDTQYF.

The chain joins TRBV19 to TRBJ2-2; 7 bases align to TRBD1. The CDR3 is 15 amino acids. With V trimmed by 3 bases and J by 3 bases, 4 bases remained unmatched. Germline values: CDR1 LNHDA, CDR2 SQIVND (reference sequence). Here the CDR3 reads CASSMGQTYTGELFF. The DNA of the CDR3 is TGTGCCAGTAGTATGGGACAGACCTACACCGGGGAGCTGTTTTTT. The whole variable domain, remainder taken from reference TRBV19 and TRBJ2-2, is DGGITQSPKYLFRKEGQNVTLSCEQNLNHDAMYWYRQDPGQGLRLIYYSQIVNDFQKGDIAEGYSVSREKKESFPLTVTSAQKNPTAFYLCASSMGQTYTGELFFGEGSRLTVL.

The rearrangement links TRBV10-1 to TRBJ2-5, with a tentative D call TRBD2 (6 bases). V was pared by 0 bases and J by 5 bases, with 13 bases between. Germline loops: CDR1 WNHNN, CDR2 SYGVQD (reference sequence). The CDR3 totals 15 residues. The CDR3 loop is CASSESTGDRETQYF. The CDR3 bases are TGCGCCAGCAGTGAGTCGACGGGGGACCGGGAGACCCAGTACTTC.

The CDR3 protein is CASSQDPSGTSNNEQFF. CDR3 in DNA: TGCGCCAGCAGCCAAGACCCCTCCGGGACTAGCAACAATGAGCAGTTCTTC. The chain recombines TRBV4-1 with TRBJ2-1; the match to TRBD2 covers 9 bases. V dropped 0 bases and J dropped 5; count of bases not matched to a gene: 8. Germline-derived CDR1 and CDR2 are MGHRA and YSYEKL. This CDR3 is built from 17 residues.

The chain couples TRBV10-2 to TRBJ2-7; 8 positions agree with TRBD2. Germline CDR1 WSHSY, CDR2 SAAADI. The CDR3 is made up of 12 amino acids. V lost 4 bases and J lost 6; bases outside the gene matches: 2. The CDR3 loop reads CASSGAGGEQYF. CDR3 DNA: TGCGCCAGCAGTGGGGCGGGGGGCGAGCAGTACTTC.

J is TRBJ2-7 and V is TRBV6-1; the D gene is possibly TRBD1 (6 bases). CDR3 length equals 15 residues. Looked up from germline, CDR1 is MNHNS and CDR2 is SASEGT. V shed 7 bases and J shed 1 base, with 17 bases lying between them. CDR3 sequence (DNA): TGTGCCAGCACCCACGCGCAGGGGCGGTCCTACGAGCAGTACTTC. Its protein product is CASTHAQGRSYEQYF.